This entry features one T cell receptor (beta chain) sequence. Antigen unknown. This specimen comes from a study of OX40 agonist ivuxolimab in advanced cancers. Looking at the study overall: Eligibility admitted prior anti-PD-1, anti-PD-L1 or anti-CTLA-4 therapy; around 42% had some. Overall study findings and caveats: Clonal expansion in partial responders at 0.1-3.0 mg/kg ranked among the lowest.

Using immunoSEQ multiplex PCR, the repertoire was profiled, and TCRdb retains in-frame clones only, with some absent. The sample lists more than 70,000 clones; approximately 82% were seen once. Baseline was the first blood sampling point, followed by cycle 4 day 1 and cycle 7 day 1. The germline V and J ends were trimmed by 7 bases and 6 bases, with 13 bases remaining between them. Germline V CDR1 and CDR2: MNHNS, SASEGT. The CDR3 sequence is 12 residues long. The chain joins TRBV6-1 to TRBJ2-7; D is perhaps TRBD1 (5 bases). The material sequenced was CD4+ or CD8+ T cells sorted from blood, taken in a trial of the OX40 agonist ivuxolimab. This clonotype originated in an adult with an advanced solid tumor such as melanoma, head and neck, liver or kidney cancer. CDR3 in amino acids: CASMAGHGEQYF. The DNA for the CDR3 is TGTGCCAGCATGGCCGGACATGGCGAGCAGTACTTC.